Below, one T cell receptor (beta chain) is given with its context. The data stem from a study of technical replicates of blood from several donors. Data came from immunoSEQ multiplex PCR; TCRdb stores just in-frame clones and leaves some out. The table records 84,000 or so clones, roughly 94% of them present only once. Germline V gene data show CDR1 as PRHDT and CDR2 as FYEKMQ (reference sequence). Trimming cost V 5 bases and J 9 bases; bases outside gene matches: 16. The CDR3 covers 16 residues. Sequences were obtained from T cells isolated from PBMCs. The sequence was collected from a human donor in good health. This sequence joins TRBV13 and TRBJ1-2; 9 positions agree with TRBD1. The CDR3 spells CASSLRGTGRTLRYTF. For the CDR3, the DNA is TGTGCCAGCAGCCTAAGGGGGACAGGGCGTACTTTACGCTACACCTTC.